The next 9 T cell receptor beta chains were all read from a single sample in a study of T cell repertoires in cytomegalovirus infection. TCRdb independently ran MiXCR on the reads; one entry per CDR3 protein. The data show fewer than 250,000 distinct CDR3 sequences, 9% to 15% seen once. Sequenced material: PBMCs. Every receptor here comes from a human donor in good health (CMV status not recorded). Some clones in this sample may be carry-over from other donors' samples.

This clonotype was detected a few times. The V call is TRBV4-3, the J call TRBJ2-6; 8 bases are shared with TRBD1. CDR1 is LGHNA, CDR2 YSLEER, per germline. The trim removed 4 bases at V and 0 bases at J, leaving 14 bases unmatched. The CDR3 extends over 20 amino acids. Here the CDR3 reads CASSPRTGPGISSGANVLTF. The DNA of the CDR3 is TGCGCCAGCAGCCCCAGGACAGGGCCAGGCATAAGCTCTGGGGCCAACGTCCTGACTTTC.

This clonotype has a count of ten or more. The chain has TRBV28 and TRBJ1-4; D gene unclear. Germline values: CDR1 MDHEN, CDR2 SYDVKM. The CDR3 length is 14 residues. V was trimmed by 8 bases and J by 8 bases, leaving 18 bases between them. Here the CDR3 reads CASGPTRTLEKLFF. CDR3 nucleotides: TGTGCCAGCGGGCCAACTAGGACCCTCGAAAAACTGTTTTTT.

V gene TRBV14 combines with J gene TRBJ1-6; tentatively, D is TRBD1 (6 bases). Trimming shortened V by 4 bases and J by 2 bases, and 9 bases separated the two germline ends. CDR3 length: 15 residues. In germline, CDR1 is SGHDN, CDR2 FVKESK. The CDR3 coding sequence is TGTGCCAGCAGCCCAGGGGCAGCCTATAATTCACCCCTCCACTTT. It is translated as CASSPGAAYNSPLHF.

The table lists this clonotype with many counts. The rearrangement joins TRBV28 to TRBJ2-4; D is perhaps TRBD1 (6 bases). V gave up 5 bases and J gave up 4 bases, with 9 bases separating them. Germline lookup yields CDR1 MDHEN and CDR2 SYDVKM. This CDR3 is 13 amino acids long. The CDR3 here is CASSPGHKNIQYF. The DNA for the CDR3 is TGTGCCAGCAGTCCGGGACATAAAAACATTCAGTACTTC.

This clonotype has at least ten counts. V gene TRBV7-2 combines with J gene TRBJ1-5; TRBD1 aligns across 8 bases. The CDR3 has 15 residues. V gave up 0 bases and J gave up 7 bases; unmatched junction bases: 5. The V gene's germline CDR1 is SGHTA and CDR2 FQGNSA. The CDR3 nucleotides are TGTGCCAGCAGCTTAGCAACAGGGGGTAGGCAGCCCCAGCATTTT. Encoded protein: CASSLATGGRQPQHF.

The chain is built from TRBV24-1 and TRBJ2-1, with 11 positions matching TRBD2. There are 17 residues in the CDR3. The germline CDR1 and CDR2 sequences are KGHDR and SFDVKD. The J segment lost 8 bases and the V segment lost 6 bases, leaving 14 bases of the junction unmatched. As DNA, the CDR3 is TGTGCCACCAGTCGGACTAGCGGGCGGACCGGGGGGGATGAGCAGTTCTTC. Amino acid sequence: CATSRTSGRTGGDEQFF.

This clonotype was counted many times. The chain uses TRBV7-2 and TRBJ2-2; 13 bases map to TRBD2. The CDR3 covers 18 residues. Germline CDR1 SGHTA, CDR2 FQGNSA. Trimming at V came to 4 bases and at J to 0 bases, leaving 5 bases not matched to a gene. This CDR3 is CASSSPLAGGANTGELFF. In DNA form, the CDR3 reads TGTGCCAGCAGCTCTCCACTAGCGGGGGGGGCGAACACCGGGGAGCTGTTTTTT.

The chain carries TRBV30 and TRBJ2-4, with 7 bases aligning to TRBD1. CDR3 length: 14 residues. V lost 6 bases, J lost 0 bases, and 5 bases stayed unmatched. CDR1 and CDR2 (germline): GTSNPN, SVGIG (reference sequence). DNA for the CDR3: TGTGCCTGTTGGACAGGACTAGCCAAAAACATTCAGTACTTC. Translated, it gives CACWTGLAKNIQYF.

This chain connects TRBV27 to TRBJ2-7; 7 bases match TRBD1. V was pared by 6 bases and J by 3 bases, with 5 bases of the junction left unmatched. Germline V gene data show CDR1 as MNHEY and CDR2 as SMNVEV (reference sequence). This CDR3 has 13 amino acids. The CDR3 is CASRGQNYYEQYF. The CDR3, as DNA: TGTGCCAGCAGGGGACAGAACTACTACGAGCAGTACTTC.